This T cell receptor beta chain derives from a study of T cells in Graves' hyperthyroidism and ophthalmopathy. There were TCR beta CDR3 regions amplified from RNA transcripts. Primed by the HTBI set, a first-round RT-PCR was run on the TCR CDR3. TCRdb ran MiXCR on the multiplex PCR reads and lists one entry per CDR3 protein. Altogether approximately 600,000 distinct CDR3 sequences are present, less than 25% being singletons, with the ten largest covering under 35%. From germline, CDR1 is MDHEN and CDR2 SYDVKM. V shed 6 bases and J shed 0 bases, with 15 bases lying between them. The CDR3 has 16 amino acids.

V gene TRBV28 combines with J gene TRBJ2-1; D gene ambiguous. The material sequenced was blood. The sequence came from a man between 25 and 39 years old with Graves' ophthalmopathy. The CDR3 region has the DNA TGTGCCAGCAGCCAAGACTGGAGAAGCTCCTACAATGAGCAGTTCTTC. This translates into CASSQDWRSSYNEQFF.